This T cell receptor beta chain was recovered during a study of blood T cell repertoires in COVID-19. Study in general: The United States, Italy and Spain supplied acute and convalescent COVID-19 samples. Nucleic acid was either cDNA or gDNA, and it came from T cells, B-cell-depleted T cells, or PBMCs.

Participants came from about two dozen US areas, aged roughly 18 to 90 years. The germline CDR1 and CDR2 sequences are LGHNA and YNFKEQ. The CDR3 loop spans 14 amino acids. V was clipped by 3 bases and J by 3 bases, with 12 bases between them. Study processing details: For nucleated cells, counts were estimated from reference gene primer amplification. Generated by immunoSEQ multiplex PCR, the TCRdb table keeps only in-frame clones and is missing some. Clonal size and the V and J genes are those of that table, whereas D and trimming came from the DNA. Of around 280,000 clones in the sample, 90% were seen once.

The sequence derives from a young woman with acute COVID-19. The sequenced sample consisted of PBMCs or T cells enriched from blood (not recorded which). This sequence joins TRBV4-2 and TRBJ2-7; D is unresolved. The CDR3 is CASSQGFQLYEQYF. The CDR3 DNA is TGTGCCAGCAGCCAGGGCTTTCAACTCTACGAGCAGTACTTC.